Sequencing of this T cell receptor beta chain was carried out in a study of OX40 agonist ivuxolimab in advanced cancers. Study summary: Enrolled patients in dose escalation had cancers that were hepatocellular carcinoma, melanoma, renal cell or head and neck cancer. Patients with prior anti-PD-1, anti-PD-L1 or anti-CTLA-4 therapy were eligible; less than 50% had some.

In the case of this clone: Its specificity is unknown.

V lost 9 bases to trimming and J lost 3 bases; unmatched junction nucleotides: 5. This CDR3 contains 13 residues. From germline, CDR1 is LNHDA and CDR2 SQIVND (reference sequence). The method was immunoSEQ multiplex PCR; TCRdb's version includes in-frame clones alone and lacks a portion of them. The data contain tens of thousands of clones, 88% of them singletons. Findings and caveats of the study: The study observed clonal expansion of CD4+ and CD8+ blood T cells by week 6 at 0.1 to 3.0 mg/kg. More expanded clones were seen, on average, in CD8+ T cells than in CD4+.

J is TRBJ1-1 and V is TRBV19, with 9 bases fitting TRBD1. This material consisted of CD4+ or CD8+ T cells sorted from blood, taken in a trial of the OX40 agonist ivuxolimab. The clonotype comes from an adult with an advanced solid tumor such as melanoma, head and neck, liver or kidney cancer. The CDR3, as DNA: TGTGCCAGCGGACAGGGGACGGACACTGAAGCTTTCTTT. Its translation is CASGQGTDTEAFF.